Reported below is one T cell receptor (beta chain). It has no known antigen specificity. This record comes from a study of monozygotic twins with inflammatory bowel disease (dated by TCRdb to between 2018 and 2020). Study-level background: The complete study included 28 monozygotic twin pairs: 19 IBD-discordant Danish pairs and nine German pairs, of which four were IBD-concordant and five were IBD-discordant. The search for disease-associated traits relied mainly on comparing IBD patients with their genetically identical healthy co-twins within discordant pairs. Each individual had, on average, about 151 000 unique TCRalpha sequences and 181 000 unique TCRbeta sequences available for analysis. General conclusions and limits of the study: No single strong signal or clonotype linked to IBD turned up in the results, so the idea that one exists was not supported. The analysis was unable to tell apart different T cell subtypes. Compared with healthy twins, IBD patients had fewer clonotypes in common with other individuals, a difference most pronounced in patients showing signs of disease activity. No difference in repertoire similarity was observed between concordant and discordant twins, possibly owing to limited statistical power. TCRbeta repertoire diversity, by inverse Simpson index, was decreased in IBD patients compared with their healthy co-twins. Because patients received different immunosuppressive treatments, the repertoires may have picked up extra background noise and variability between individuals.

From each donor, a roughly 2.5 ml peripheral blood sample was collected into PAXgene tubes and stored at -80 degrees C. Total RNA was isolated from whole blood with the PAXgene blood miRNA kit on an automated QIAcube, without T cell sorting. Peripheral blood from monozygotic twin pairs concordant or discordant for inflammatory bowel disease was subjected to deep TCRalpha and TCRbeta repertoire profiling with unique molecular barcoding. For every twin pair, smoking habits were documented, and each individual was categorised as a current, former or never smoker. The CDR3 spans 20 residues, from the cysteine through the phenylalanine. Only the protein is available. Per the germline V gene (reference sequence), MNHEY is the CDR1 and SMNVEV is the CDR2. Library generation was performed with 5' RACE. Preparation of each TCR library used approximately 4,000 ng of total RNA. For each sample, cDNA was synthesized in eight separate reactions using SMARTScribe reverse transcriptase. Unique molecular identifiers containing a 6-nucleotide sample barcode were introduced through template switching during cDNA synthesis. Two nested PCRs of approximately 16 and 10 cycles amplified the TCRalpha and TCRbeta cDNA, and bead purification followed each PCR. Before amplification, the cDNA was treated with uracil DNA-glycosylase and purified using the QIAquick PCR purification kit. The second PCR added Illumina TruSeq-compatible adapters along with sample-specific barcodes. Library quality and concentration were assessed using TapeStation and Qubit, and 4.5 to 5.5 ng of each library was pooled. Sequencing of the pooled libraries was done on an Illumina HiSeq2500 single-index Rapid Run using custom sequencing primers and 2 x 100 bp reads. For the original study's pipeline: MiGEC version 1.2.6 was used for UMI-based consensus assembly to correct PCR and sequencing errors. V(D)J alignment, clonotype assembly and CDR3 extraction were performed with MiXCR version 2.1.1. To normalise gene usage, clonotype sharing and MAIT/NKT TCR abundance, the analysis used the top 1000, 10 000 and 20 000 clonotypes per sample. After downsampling to 27 000 UMIs, diversity was calculated as the inverse Simpson index using the vegan R package. Statistical testing used paired Mann-Whitney U tests on the discordant twin pairs and applied Benjamini-Hochberg correction for multiple testing. TCRdb reprocessed the raw reads; every CDR3 protein sequence is a single record, and DNA is not supplied. TCRdb assigned the V and J calls; the authors' analysis was not used. The sample table on file contains approximately 150,000 distinct CDR3 sequences. 2% to 2.5% of the sample is held by the ten biggest clonotypes.

In this chain, TRBV27 is recombined with TRBJ1-1; without DNA, the TCRdb call of TRBD1 cannot be checked. The clonotype originates from a human donor with ulcerative colitis or Crohn's disease, or a healthy co-twin of an affected twin (not recorded which). The specimen was blood. The CDR3: CASSFLSGGLKVKGDTEAFF.